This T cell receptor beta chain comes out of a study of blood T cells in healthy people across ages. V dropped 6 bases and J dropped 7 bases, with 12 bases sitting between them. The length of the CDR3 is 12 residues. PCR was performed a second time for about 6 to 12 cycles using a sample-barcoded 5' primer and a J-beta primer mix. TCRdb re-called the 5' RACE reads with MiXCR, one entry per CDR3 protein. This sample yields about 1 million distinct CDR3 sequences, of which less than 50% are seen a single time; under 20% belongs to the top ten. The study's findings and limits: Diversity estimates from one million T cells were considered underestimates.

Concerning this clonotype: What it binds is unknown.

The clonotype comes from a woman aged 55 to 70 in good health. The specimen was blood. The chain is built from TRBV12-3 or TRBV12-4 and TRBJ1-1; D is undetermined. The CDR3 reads CASSPRSDEAFF. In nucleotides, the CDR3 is TGTGCCAGCAGCCCAAGGAGTGATGAAGCTTTCTTT.